The next 20 T cell receptor beta chains were all read from a single sample in a study of blood T cell repertoires in COVID-19. TCRdb's table, derived via immunoSEQ multiplex PCR, lists solely in-frame clones and lacks some. The profile shows about 250,000 clones, roughly 80% of them singletons. Source material: peripheral blood. Receptor source: a woman between 55 and 75 years old with active or convalescent COVID-19.

The chain is built from TRBV28 and TRBJ1-5, with unresolved D. This CDR3 spans 18 amino acids. From germline, CDR1 is MDHEN and CDR2 SYDVKM. V was shortened by 3 bases and J by 1 base, with 19 bases between the two germline ends. This CDR3 is CASSLMWIQVVSNQPQHF. DNA for the CDR3: TGTGCCAGCAGTTTGATGTGGATTCAGGTTGTAAGCAATCAGCCCCAGCATTTT.

The chain joins TRBV5-1 to TRBJ2-3; the match to TRBD2 covers 7 bases. Trimming removed 0 bases from V and 4 bases from J; junction bases left unmatched: 5. The CDR3 totals 15 residues. Germline CDR1 SGHRS, CDR2 YFSETQ. The CDR3 bases are TGCGCCAGCAGCTTGGTGGGGGGGTTCTCAGATACGCAGTATTTT. Its translation is CASSLVGGFSDTQYF.

The rearrangement links TRBV29-1 to TRBJ1-1; perhaps TRBD1 as D (6 bases). This CDR3 region has 13 residues. Germline assignment: CDR1 SQVTM and CDR2 ANQGSEA. Here the CDR3 reads CTFGKGGRTEAFF. CDR3 DNA sequence: TGCACCTTTGGGAAAGGGGGTCGGACTGAAGCTTTCTTT.

Written as DNA, the CDR3 is TGTGCCAGCAGCTTAGTGCAGGGGAGCCAAGAGACCCAGTACTTC. This codes for CASSLVQGSQETQYF. The chain has TRBV7-2 and TRBJ2-5; possibly TRBD1 for D (6 bases). The CDR3 is 15 residues long. CDR1 and CDR2 (germline): SGHTA, FQGNSA. V gave up 1 base and J gave up 1 base, with 10 bases separating them.

This chain uses TRBV19 with TRBJ1-5; D remains unclear. Germline-derived CDR1 and CDR2 are LNHDA and SQIVND (reference sequence). The ends were cut back, 3 bases at V and 0 bases at J, with 18 bases in the middle. The CDR3 has 18 residues. CDR3 sequence (DNA): TGTGCCAGTAGTATTCAGGCCCTGAAGTCCTTTAGCAATCAGCCCCAGCATTTT. Protein: CASSIQALKSFSNQPQHF. Full variable domain (missing parts from reference TRBV19 and TRBJ1-5): DGGITQSPKYLFRKEGQNVTLSCEQNLNHDAMYWYRQDPGQGLRLIYYSQIVNDFQKGDIAEGYSVSREKKESFPLTVTSAQKNPTAFYLCASSIQALKSFSNQPQHFGDGTRLSIL.

The chain links TRBV18 to TRBJ1-6; no clear D. The CDR3 covers 12 residues. The germline V gene encodes CDR1 KGHSH and CDR2 LQKENI. Trimming left V 6 bases short and J 5 bases short, with 5 bases between. The CDR3 sequence is CASSADNSPLHF. CDR3 bases: TGTGCCAGCTCCGCAGATAATTCACCCCTCCACTTT.

The V gene is TRBV4-1, the J gene TRBJ1-2; the D is unclear. The CDR3 is made up of 14 amino acids. V lost 0 bases to trimming and J lost 4 bases, with 9 bases between them. Germline V gives CDR1 MGHRA, CDR2 YSYEKL. The CDR3 bases are TGCGCCAGCAGCCAAGATCGGCAGCGCTATGGCTACACCTTC. Protein sequence: CASSQDRQRYGYTF.

This clone was seen a few times. The chain uses TRBV4-2 and TRBJ1-5; D remains unclear. The germline gives CDR1 LGHNA, CDR2 YNFKEQ. V lost 1 base and J lost 6, with 10 bases in between. The CDR3 contains 14 residues. The CDR3 region is CASSQAIVGQPQHF. In nucleotides, the CDR3 is TGTGCCAGCAGCCAAGCGATCGTCGGTCAGCCCCAGCATTTT.

In its sample, this clone was seen a few times. This chain links TRBV6-4 with TRBJ2-1, with 12 bases matching TRBD2. Germline trimming cut 2 bases from V and 2 bases from J; bases unmatched to any gene: 1. The germline V gene has CDR1 MRHNA and CDR2 SNTAGT. CDR3 size: 16 residues. The CDR3 loop reads CASSDRTSGTYNEQFF. CDR3 sequence (DNA): TGTGCCAGCAGTGACAGGACTAGCGGGACCTACAATGAGCAGTTCTTC.

The chain links TRBV7-6 to TRBJ2-2, with a weak D call TRBD2 (6 bases). The CDR3 spans 16 residues. CDR1 and CDR2 from the germline V gene are SGHVS and FNYEAQ. The V end lost 5 bases, the J end lost 1 base, and 14 bases lay between the germline ends. The CDR3 sequence: CASSPRPGLNTGELFF. CDR3 nucleotides: TGTGCCAGCAGCCCACGCCCGGGACTGAACACCGGGGAGCTGTTTTTT.

The rearrangement links TRBV11-2 to TRBJ2-2; D perhaps matches TRBD1 (5 bases). There are 15 residues in the CDR3. The V end lost 0 bases, the J end lost 5 bases, and 10 bases lay between the germline ends. Looked up from germline, CDR1 is SGHAT and CDR2 is FQNNGV. The CDR3 DNA reads as TGTGCCAGCAGCTTAGACAGGGTCGGGACCGGGGAGCTGTTTTTT. Protein: CASSLDRVGTGELFF.

This clone was seen only once. This chain joins TRBV27 and TRBJ1-1; D is unclear. This CDR3 contains 15 residues. Per germline, CDR1 MNHEY and CDR2 SMNVEV (reference sequence). Trimming cost V 6 bases and J 8 bases, with 22 bases left between them. The CDR3 coding sequence is TGTGCCAGCAGGACCCTCGGTTGGGGAGGCACAGAAGCTTTCTTT. This encodes CASRTLGWGGTEAFF.

The chain joins TRBV5-6 to TRBJ2-2; 7 positions agree with TRBD2. In germline, CDR1 is SGHDT, CDR2 YYEEEE. V lost 7 bases to trimming and J lost 1 base; unmatched junction nucleotides: 4. CDR3 length: 14 residues. The CDR3 coding sequence is TGTGCCAGCTTCTGGACTAGGAACACCGGGGAGCTGTTTTTT. Translated, it gives CASFWTRNTGELFF. The entire variable domain, with the rest obtained from reference TRBV5-6 and TRBJ2-2, is as follows: DAGVTQSPTHLIKTRGQQVTLRCSPKSGHDTVSWYQQALGQGPQFIFQYYEEEERQRGNFPDRFSGHQFPNYSSELNVNALLLGDSALYLCASFWTRNTGELFFGEGSRLTVL.

This clone was counted a single time. The chain is built from TRBV4-2 and TRBJ2-1, with 14 bases that match TRBD2. CDR3 size: 16 residues. CDR1 and CDR2 from the germline V gene are LGHNA and YNFKEQ. V lost 4 bases, J lost 9 bases, and 8 bases stayed unmatched. The CDR3 nucleotides read TGTGCCAGCAGCCGACCGGGACTAGCGGGAGTGGGTGAGCAGTTCTTC. This translates into CASSRPGLAGVGEQFF.

This clone was observed a handful of times. The chain combines TRBV11-2 with TRBJ2-2, with TRBD2 matching 11 bases. The CDR3 is 16 residues long. V trimming: 1 base; J trimming: 5 bases; junction bases outside the gene matches: 3. Germline CDR1 and CDR2: SGHAT and FQNNGV. This CDR3 reads CASSLGLAGGTGELFF. The CDR3 nucleotides read TGTGCCAGCAGCTTAGGGCTAGCGGGAGGTACCGGGGAGCTGTTTTTT.

This chain joins TRBV7-9 and TRBJ2-1; 9 nucleotides line up with TRBD2. CDR1 SEHNR and CDR2 FQNEAQ come from the germline V gene (reference sequence). The CDR3 covers 15 residues. V was pared by 1 base and J by 8 bases, with 6 bases of the junction left unmatched. CDR3 loop: CASSLGLAASDEQFF. CDR3 in DNA: TGTGCCAGCAGCTTAGGACTAGCGGCTTCGGATGAGCAGTTCTTC.

The chain uses TRBV7-2 and TRBJ2-7, with D possibly TRBD1 on 5 matching bases. The CDR3 sequence is 14 residues long. Per the germline V gene, CDR1 is SGHTA and CDR2 is FQGNSA. Trimming pared 4 bases from V and 6 bases from J, leaving 16 bases between. The CDR3 coding sequence is TGTGCCAGCAGCTCCTGGACAACCCGGATCGAGCAGTACTTC. Amino acids: CASSSWTTRIEQYF. Using reference TRBV7-2 and TRBJ2-7 for the parts outside the CDR3, the full variable domain is GAGVSQSPSNKVTEKGKDVELRCDPISGHTALYWYRQSLGQGLEFLIYFQGNSAPDKSGLPSDRFSAERTGGSVSTLTIQRTQQEDSAVYLCASSSWTTRIEQYFGPGTRLTVT.

The gene calls are TRBV14 and TRBJ2-1; no clear D. The ends were cut back, 1 base at V and 7 bases at J, with 5 bases in the middle. Germline loops: CDR1 SGHDN, CDR2 FVKESK. The CDR3 is 12 amino acids. The CDR3 DNA reads TGTGCCAGCAGCCAAGTGCTAAATGAGCAGTTCTTC. It is translated as CASSQVLNEQFF. Variable domain in full (rest from reference TRBV14 and TRBJ2-1): EAGVTQFPSHSVIEKGQTVTLRCDPISGHDNLYWYRRVMGKEIKFLLHFVKESKQDESGMPNNRFLAERTGGTYSTLKVQPAELEDSGVYFCASSQVLNEQFFGPGTRLTVL.

The chain employs TRBV5-5 and TRBJ2-7; D is possibly TRBD1 (6 bases). CDR1 is SGHKS and CDR2 is YYEKEE in the germline V gene (reference sequence). The length of the CDR3 is 14 residues. The V end was cut by 0 bases, the J end by 1 base, with 8 bases between. CDR3 bases: TGTGCCAGCAGCTTGGGCCAGGGGTCCTACGAGCAGTACTTC. Translation gives CASSLGQGSYEQYF.

V usage is TRBV11-1 and J usage is TRBJ1-5, with D perhaps TRBD1 (6 bases). The CDR3 has 14 residues. V lost 5 bases to trimming and J lost 7 bases, with 15 bases between them. Germline V gene sequence: CDR1 SGHAT, CDR2 FQDESV (reference sequence). CDR3 sequence (DNA): TGTGCCAGCAGCCAACAGGGAGTCGGGCAGCCCCAGCATTTT. This sequence encodes CASSQQGVGQPQHF.